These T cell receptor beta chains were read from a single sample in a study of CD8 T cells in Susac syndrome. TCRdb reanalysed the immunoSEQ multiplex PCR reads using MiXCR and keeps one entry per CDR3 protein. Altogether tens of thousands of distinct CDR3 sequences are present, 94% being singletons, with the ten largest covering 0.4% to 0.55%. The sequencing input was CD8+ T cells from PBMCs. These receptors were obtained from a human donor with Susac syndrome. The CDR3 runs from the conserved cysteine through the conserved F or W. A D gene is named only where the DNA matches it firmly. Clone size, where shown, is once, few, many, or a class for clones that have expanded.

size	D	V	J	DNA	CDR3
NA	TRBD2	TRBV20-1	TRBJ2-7	TGCAGTGCCAGCCCCATCCCCGGGGGGTTCACCTACGAGCAGTACTTC	CSASPIPGGFTYEQYF
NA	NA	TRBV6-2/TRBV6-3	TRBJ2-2	TGTGCCAGCAGCTCACAGGTCTACCCCGGGGAGCTGTTTTTT	CASSSQVYPGELFF
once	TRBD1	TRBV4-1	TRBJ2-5	TGCGCCAGCAGCCAAAGGCAGGGGGCATGGGAGACCCAGTACTTC	CASSQRQGAWETQYF
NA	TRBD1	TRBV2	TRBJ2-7	TGTGCCAGCAGTGGGGCGTCGGTCGGGGACAGTTTATACGAGCAGTACTTC	CASSGASVGDSLYEQYF
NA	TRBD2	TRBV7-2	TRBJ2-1	TGTGCCAGCAGCCCGAGCGGGGGGTCCAGCCATGAGCAGTTCTTC	CASSPSGGSSHEQFF
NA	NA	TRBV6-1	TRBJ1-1	TGTGCCAGTCCCCGGGACACTGAAGCTTTCTTT	CASPRDTEAFF
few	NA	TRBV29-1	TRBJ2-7	TGCAGCGTTGGGACACGAGGGCGAAGGGACTACGAGCAGTACTTC	CSVGTRGRRDYEQYF
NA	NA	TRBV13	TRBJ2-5	TGTGCCAGCAGCTTAGCGGGGGCCTCCAAACAAGAGACCCAGTACTTC	CASSLAGASKQETQYF
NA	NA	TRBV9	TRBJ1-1	TGTGCCAGCAGCGTAGAAGGGAACACTGAAGCTTTCTTT	CASSVEGNTEAFF
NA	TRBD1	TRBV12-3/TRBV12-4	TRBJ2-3	TGTGCCAGCAGATCCGGGACAGGGTTTTGGAAGGATACGCAGTATTTT	CASRSGTGFWKDTQYF
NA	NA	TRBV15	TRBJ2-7	TGTGCCACCAGCAGAGATCGGTTTGACGAGCAGTACTTC	CATSRDRFDEQYF
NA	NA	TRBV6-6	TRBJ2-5	TGTGCCTCCGAGGCGGGGGCCGGGACCCAGTACTTC	CASEAGAGTQYF
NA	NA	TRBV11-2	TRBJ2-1	TGTGCCAGCAGCTTAGACAAGGGCAATGAGCAGTTCTTC	CASSLDKGNEQFF
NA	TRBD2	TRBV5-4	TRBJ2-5	TGTGCCAGCAGCCCGGGCACTAGCGGGGGGGCCGAAGAGACCCAGTACTTC	CASSPGTSGGAEETQYF
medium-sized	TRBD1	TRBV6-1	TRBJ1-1	TGTGCCAGCAGAGACCGGGACAGGGTCAACACTGAAGCTTTCTTT	CASRDRDRVNTEAFF
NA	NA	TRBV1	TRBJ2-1	TGCACCAGCAGCCAAGAGGTCTCCTACAATGAGCAGTTCTTC	CTSSQEVSYNEQFF
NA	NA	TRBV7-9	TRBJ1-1	TGTGCCAGCAGCTCGGGCTGGAACACTGAAGCTTTCTTT	CASSSGWNTEAFF
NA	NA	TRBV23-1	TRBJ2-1	TGCGCCAGCAGTCAATTCTGGGCGGGGCCCTACAATGAGCAGTTCTTC	CASSQFWAGPYNEQFF
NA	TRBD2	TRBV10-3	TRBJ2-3	TGTGCCATCACGGGACTAGCGGGACCTGGCGGTGGAGATACGCAGTATTTT	CAITGLAGPGGGDTQYF
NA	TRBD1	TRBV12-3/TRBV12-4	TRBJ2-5	TGTGCCAGCACCCGGACAGGGGACTCCCAAGAGACCCAGTACTTC	CASTRTGDSQETQYF
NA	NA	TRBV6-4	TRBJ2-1	TGTGCCAGCAGCGGTAACTCCTACAATGAGCAGTTCTTC	CASSGNSYNEQFF
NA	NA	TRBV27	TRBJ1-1	TGTGCCAGCAACACGGTGGGAGTGAGCACTGAAGCTTTCTTT	CASNTVGVSTEAFF
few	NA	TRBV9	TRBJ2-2	TGTGCCAGCAGCGTAGGCGATACCGGGGAGCTGTTTTTT	CASSVGDTGELFF
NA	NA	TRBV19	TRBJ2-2	TGTGCCAGTAGTGCCCAGGGGCACACCGGGGAGCTGTTTTTT	CASSAQGHTGELFF
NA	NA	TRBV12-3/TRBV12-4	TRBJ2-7	TGTGCCAGCAGTCCAGCGGTAAGGGCCGGCGAGCAGTACTTC	CASSPAVRAGEQYF
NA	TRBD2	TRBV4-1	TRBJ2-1	TGCGCCAGCAGCCCCCCGTTGATAGCGGGGGCCAATGAGCAGTTCTTC	CASSPPLIAGANEQFF
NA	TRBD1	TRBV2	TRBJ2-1	TGTGCCAGCAGTAACTTAGGACAGGGGGTCTACAATGAGCAGTTCTTC	CASSNLGQGVYNEQFF
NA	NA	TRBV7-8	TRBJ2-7	TGTGCCAGCAGTACCGGGTGGGCAGGGGGGTCCTACGAGCAGTACTTC	CASSTGWAGGSYEQYF
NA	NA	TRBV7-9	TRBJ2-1	TGTGCCAGCAGCGTGCCCGGGGGCAATGAGCAGTTCTTC	CASSVPGGNEQFF
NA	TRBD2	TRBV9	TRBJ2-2	TGTGCCAGCAGCGTAGCTACTAGCGGGGGCCGGGGCACCGGGGAGCTGTTTTTT	CASSVATSGGRGTGELFF
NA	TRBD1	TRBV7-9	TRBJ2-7	TGTGCCAGCAGCTTAGCGACAGGGTCCTACGAGCAGTACTTC	CASSLATGSYEQYF
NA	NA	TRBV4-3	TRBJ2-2	TGCGCCAGCAGCCAAGCGACTCCCGACTCCGGGGAGCTGTTTTTT	CASSQATPDSGELFF
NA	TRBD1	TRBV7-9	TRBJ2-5	TGTGCCAGCAGCCTCCCCGGGACAGAAGAGACCCAGTACTTC	CASSLPGTEETQYF
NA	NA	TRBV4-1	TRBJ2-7	TGCGCCAGCAGCCAAGGCGTCGGCGCTTACGAGCAGTACTTC	CASSQGVGAYEQYF
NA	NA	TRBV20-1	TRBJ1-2	TGCAGTGGCTCCCTACCAGGGCGAGGCTACACCTTC	CSGSLPGRGYTF
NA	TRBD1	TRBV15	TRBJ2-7	TGTGCCGTTCGACAGGGGGACTACGAGCAGTACTTC	CAVRQGDYEQYF
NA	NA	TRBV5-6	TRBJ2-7	TGTGCCAGCACCAATCACGTTGCCTACGAGCAGTACTTC	CASTNHVAYEQYF
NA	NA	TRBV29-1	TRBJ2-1	TGCAGCGTTGAAAGGTTAGAAACTCTTGGCAATGAGCAGTTCTTC	CSVERLETLGNEQFF
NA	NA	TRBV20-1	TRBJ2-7	TGCAGTGCTAGAGATACTTTCGCCCAAGGCTACGAGCAGTACTTC	CSARDTFAQGYEQYF
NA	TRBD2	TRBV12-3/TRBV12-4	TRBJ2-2	TGTGCCAGCAGAACCTCTAGCGGGGCCAACACCGGGGAGCTGTTTTTT	CASRTSSGANTGELFF
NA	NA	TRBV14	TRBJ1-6	TGTGCCAGCAGCAATACCGGGACCCTTAATTCACCCCTCCACTTT	CASSNTGTLNSPLHF
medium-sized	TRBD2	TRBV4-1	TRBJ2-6	TGCGCCAGCAGCCAAGAAAGGGCTAGCGGGGGTAGCTCTGGGGCCAACGTCCTGACTTTC	CASSQERASGGSSGANVLTF
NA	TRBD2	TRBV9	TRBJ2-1	TGTGCCAGCAGCACAAGCGGGGGGGCCCGAAATGAGCAGTTCTTC	CASSTSGGARNEQFF
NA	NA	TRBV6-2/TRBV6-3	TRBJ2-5	TGTGCCAGCAGTTACCCCCCCGAGACCCAGTACTTC	CASSYPPETQYF
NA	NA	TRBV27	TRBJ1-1	TGTGCCAGCAGTTTGGATGGGGGGCGCTTGGGCACTGAAGCTTTCTTT	CASSLDGGRLGTEAFF
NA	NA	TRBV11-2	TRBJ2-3	TGTGCCAGCAGCTTAGCGGCGCAGGGGATGGGAGATACGCAGTATTTT	CASSLAAQGMGDTQYF
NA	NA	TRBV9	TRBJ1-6	TGTGCCAGCAGCGAGGACAGTAATTCACCCCTCCACTTT	CASSEDSNSPLHF
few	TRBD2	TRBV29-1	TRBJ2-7	TGCAGCGTTATGCGAGCGGGGGCCACCTCCTACGAGCAGTACTTC	CSVMRAGATSYEQYF